What follows are 25 T cell receptor beta chains derived from one specimen sequenced in a study of cytomegalovirus exposure and HLA in healthy donors. The PCR used 60 Vbeta and 13 Jbeta primers. The data were produced by immunoSEQ multiplex PCR, yet TCRdb's version contains in-frame clones alone and is incomplete. The sample includes approximately 190,000 clones, about nine tenths of them seen just once. The specimen was PBMCs. These receptors all come from a boy aged 2 to 10 in good health and CMV-seronegative.

The chain has TRBV7-9 and TRBJ2-5; D call uncertain. The CDR3 is 13 amino acids. The germline V and J ends were trimmed by 2 bases and 5 bases, with 9 bases remaining between them. Germline values: CDR1 SEHNR, CDR2 FQNEAQ (reference sequence). The CDR3 DNA reads TGTGCCAGCAGCTTACGACTTGGGGAGACCCAGTACTTC. Its translation: CASSLRLGETQYF. Looking up the rest from reference TRBV7-9 and TRBJ2-5 gives the full variable domain: DTGVSQNPRHKITKRGQNVTFRCDPISEHNRLYWYRQTLGQGPEFLTYFQNEAQLEKSRLLSDRFSAERPKGSFSTLEIQRTEQGDSAMYLCASSLRLGETQYFGPGTRLLVL.

The chain employs TRBV6-1 and TRBJ1-4; perhaps TRBD1 as D (6 bases). Germline V CDR1 and CDR2: MNHNS, SASEGT. There are 17 residues in the CDR3. The V end lost 4 bases, the J end lost 14 bases, and 29 bases lay between the germline ends. The CDR3 reads CASSATLSGAWVGFLFF. The CDR3 DNA reads as TGTGCCAGCAGTGCCACCCTTTCAGGGGCCTGGGTTGGGTTCCTGTTTTTT.

The chain links TRBV5-1 to TRBJ1-4; 7 bases fit TRBD1. The germline gives CDR1 SGHRS, CDR2 YFSETQ. The CDR3 runs to 13 residues. J gave up 8 bases and V 5 bases, and 6 bases lay outside the gene matches. The CDR3 DNA sequence: TGCGCCAGCAGGAAGGGGGCTGAGGAAAAACTGTTTTTT. Encoded protein: CASRKGAEEKLFF. The full variable domain, its missing parts supplied by reference TRBV5-1 and TRBJ1-4, is KAGVTQTPRYLIKTRGQQVTLSCSPISGHRSVSWYQQTPGQGLQFLFEYFSETQRNKGNFPGRFSGRQFSNSRSEMNVSTLELGDSALYLCASRKGAEEKLFFGSGTQLSVL.

The J gene is TRBJ1-5, the V gene TRBV28, with D maybe TRBD1 (6 bases). V was pared by 7 bases and J by 0 bases, with 10 bases between. From germline, CDR1 is MDHEN and CDR2 SYDVKM. The CDR3 is made up of 14 amino acids. The CDR3 nucleotides read TGTGCCAGCACCGTACAGGGTAGCAATCAGCCCCAGCATTTT. The encoded protein is CASTVQGSNQPQHF. Full variable domain (outside the CDR3, taken from reference TRBV28 and TRBJ1-5): DVKVTQSSRYLVKRTGEKVFLECVQDMDHENMFWYRQDPGLGLRLIYFSYDVKMKEKGDIPEGYSVSREKKERFSLILESASTNQTSMYLCASTVQGSNQPQHFGDGTRLSIL.

The V call is TRBV7-2, the J call TRBJ2-5, with 9 bases fitting TRBD2. With V trimmed by 1 base and J by 4 bases, 7 bases remained unmatched. Per the germline V gene, CDR1 is SGHTA and CDR2 is FQGNSA. The CDR3 spans 16 residues. For the CDR3, the DNA is TGTGCCAGCAGCTTAGTTAGCGTGCGGGGGGGAGAGACCCAGTACTTC. Its translation is CASSLVSVRGGETQYF. Supplemented by reference TRBV7-2 and TRBJ2-5, the full variable domain reads GAGVSQSPSNKVTEKGKDVELRCDPISGHTALYWYRQSLGQGLEFLIYFQGNSAPDKSGLPSDRFSAERTGGSVSTLTIQRTQQEDSAVYLCASSLVSVRGGETQYFGPGTRLLVL.

The gene calls are TRBV28 and TRBJ1-2, with TRBD1 as a possible D gene (6 bases). Between the trimmed V and J ends, which lost 5 bases and 6 bases, there was a span of 16 bases. Germline V gives CDR1 MDHEN, CDR2 SYDVKM. This CDR3 is built from 14 residues. This CDR3 reads CASSQSGHSDGYTF. DNA of the CDR3: TGTGCCAGCAGTCAATCGGGACATTCGGATGGCTACACCTTC.

V usage is TRBV10-1 and J usage is TRBJ1-1; 10 bases line up with TRBD1. The germline CDR1 and CDR2 sequences are WNHNN and SYGVQD (reference sequence). The length of the CDR3 is 15 residues. The trim removed 6 bases at V and 4 bases at J, leaving 8 bases unmatched. The CDR3 bases are TGCGCCAGCAGCTTGGCGGGACAGGGGATCACTGAAGCTTTCTTT. It specifies CASSLAGQGITEAFF.

V gene TRBV6-1 combines with J gene TRBJ2-6, with D tentatively TRBD2 (5 bases). The germline CDR1 and CDR2 sequences are MNHNS and SASEGT. Trimming pared 1 base from V and 0 bases from J, leaving 13 bases between. The CDR3 extends over 18 amino acids. CDR3 nucleotide sequence: TGTGCCAGCAGTGAAGACGGAGGCTCCCGCTCTGGGGCCAACGTCCTGACTTTC. Translated: CASSEDGGSRSGANVLTF.

The J gene is TRBJ1-6, the V gene TRBV27, with unresolved D. The V gene's germline CDR1 is MNHEY and CDR2 SMNVEV (reference sequence). The CDR3 covers 16 residues. Trimming stripped 4 bases from V and 0 bases from J, with 10 bases between. CDR3 loop: CASSSRASSYNSPLHF. CDR3 in DNA: TGTGCCAGCAGTTCCCGAGCAAGCTCCTATAATTCACCCCTCCACTTT.

This chain joins TRBV6-5 and TRBJ2-2; tentative D call: TRBD1 (6 bases). Trimming cost V 2 bases and J 6 bases, with 13 bases left between them. This CDR3 spans 15 amino acids. The germline CDR1 and CDR2 sequences are MNHEY and SVGAGI. Written as DNA, the CDR3 is TGTGCCAGCAGTTACATGGCAGGGGATTCCGGGGAGCTGTTTTTT. This codes for CASSYMAGDSGELFF.

A note on this clone: This sample also contains other DNA sequences that code for the same CDR3. The V call is TRBV4-2, the J call TRBJ2-3; 11 bases line up with TRBD2. The CDR3 consists of 17 residues. The germline V gene encodes CDR1 LGHNA and CDR2 YNFKEQ. Trimming cost V 0 bases and J 1 base; bases outside gene matches: 3. The CDR3 nucleotides read TGTGCCAGCAGCCAAGACCTACTAGCGGGGGGCACAGATACGCAGTATTTT. It codes for CASSQDLLAGGTDTQYF.

CDR3 region: CASSLAGAASYEQYF. The CDR3 region has the DNA TGTGCCAGCAGCTTGGCCGGAGCGGCCTCCTACGAGCAGTACTTC. The chain couples TRBV5-4 to TRBJ2-7, with D maybe TRBD2 (5 bases). Trimming took 0 bases from V and 0 from J, leaving 10 bases between them. This CDR3 contains 15 residues. The germline gives CDR1 SGHNT, CDR2 YYREEE (reference sequence).

The sample holds one count of this clone. J is TRBJ2-7 and V is TRBV5-1; 8 positions match TRBD1. This CDR3 spans 18 amino acids. From germline, CDR1 is SGHRS and CDR2 YFSETQ. Trimming at V came to 2 bases and at J to 1 base, leaving 14 bases not matched to a gene. The CDR3 spells CASSFGQGPSLRSYEQYF. The CDR3 DNA sequence: TGCGCCAGCAGCTTTGGACAGGGTCCATCTTTGCGGTCCTACGAGCAGTACTTC.

This clone was picked up a small number of times. The chain couples TRBV6-5 to TRBJ1-5; D unresolved. There are 13 residues in the CDR3. Germline V lookup: CDR1 MNHEY, CDR2 SVGAGI. V was clipped by 5 bases and J by 6 bases, with 11 bases between them. In DNA form, the CDR3 reads TGTGCCAGCAGTGCGGCCTTATCTCAGCCCCAGCATTTT. Protein: CASSAALSQPQHF.

This clone was seen just once. The CDR3 nucleotides read TGTGCCAGCAGCCTGACAGGGGTTCGACAGCCCCAGCATTTT. Amino acid sequence: CASSLTGVRQPQHF. The V gene is TRBV7-8, the J gene TRBJ1-5, with TRBD1 matching 8 bases. The length of the CDR3 is 14 residues. From germline, CDR1 is SGHVS and CDR2 FQNEAQ. After removal of 5 bases from V and 7 bases from J, the junction contained 7 bases not matched to a gene.

This clone was seen a few times. The chain is built from TRBV6-1 and TRBJ1-5; TRBD1 aligns across 7 bases. This CDR3 is 15 amino acids long. Per the germline V gene, CDR1 is MNHNS and CDR2 is SASEGT. The V segment lost 3 bases and the J segment 0 bases; nucleotides outside the gene matches: 2. The CDR3 reads CASSDGTASNQPQHF. The CDR3 DNA sequence: TGTGCCAGCAGTGATGGGACAGCTAGCAATCAGCCCCAGCATTTT.

Details on this clone: The same CDR3 also results from other DNA sequences found in this sample. J is TRBJ2-7 and V is TRBV2, with 11 bases fitting TRBD2. Per the germline V gene, CDR1 is SNHLY and CDR2 is FYNNEI. This CDR3 spans 17 amino acids. Trimming took 2 bases from V and 2 from J; bases not matched to a gene: 8. The CDR3 sequence is CASSEPRGLAATYEQYF. DNA for the CDR3: TGTGCCAGCAGTGAACCGCGGGGACTAGCGGCTACCTACGAGCAGTACTTC.

This clone was picked up one time. The chain links TRBV27 to TRBJ2-2; 7 bases align to TRBD1. Trimming at V came to 6 bases and at J to 2 bases, leaving 9 bases not matched to a gene. Germline V gives CDR1 MNHEY, CDR2 SMNVEV (reference sequence). This CDR3 has 16 amino acids. CDR3 residues: CASSLWGTDNTGELFF. The CDR3 region has the DNA TGTGCCAGCAGCCTCTGGGGGACAGATAACACCGGGGAGCTGTTTTTT.

The gene calls are TRBV4-2 and TRBJ2-7; TRBD2 agrees at 7 bases. The CDR3 totals 16 residues. Losses at the gene ends were 0 bases for V and 3 bases for J; bases not matched to a gene: 8. Germline V gene data show CDR1 as LGHNA and CDR2 as YNFKEQ. CDR3 nucleotide sequence: TGTGCCAGCAGCCAAGATACGGGGGAGGGACTCTACGAGCAGTACTTC. Translated: CASSQDTGEGLYEQYF.

This clone has only a few counts. The rearrangement uses TRBV9 and TRBJ2-7; unclear D gene. CDR3 length: 13 amino acids. CDR1 SGDLS and CDR2 YYNGEE come from the germline V gene. Trimming removed 0 bases at V and 0 bases at J, with 4 bases between. Here the CDR3 reads CASSVDNSYEQYF. The DNA for the CDR3 is TGTGCCAGCAGCGTAGACAACTCCTACGAGCAGTACTTC.

This rearrangement joins TRBV30 to TRBJ2-1; the D is unclear. Germline lookup yields CDR1 GTSNPN and CDR2 SVGIG (reference sequence). The CDR3 extends over 11 amino acids. V gave up 1 base and J gave up 10 bases, with 8 bases separating them. CDR3 DNA: TGTGCCTGGAGTGGAACTCCGGAGCAGTTCTTC. Translation gives CAWSGTPEQFF.

The rearrangement uses TRBV5-1 and TRBJ2-1; D might be TRBD2 (6 bases). The CDR3 extends over 14 amino acids. Trimming took 4 bases from V and 2 from J, leaving 10 bases between them. The germline V gene encodes CDR1 SGHRS and CDR2 YFSETQ. CDR3 sequence: CASSPSGAYNEQFF. In DNA, the CDR3 is TGCGCCAGCAGCCCATCGGGGGCCTACAATGAGCAGTTCTTC.

The chain joins TRBV27 to TRBJ2-1, with TRBD1 identical over 9 bases. This CDR3 region has 13 residues. The germline gives CDR1 MNHEY, CDR2 SMNVEV (reference sequence). The trim removed 6 bases at V and 6 bases at J, leaving 3 bases unmatched. The CDR3 spells CASRQTGGNEQFF. CDR3 DNA: TGTGCCAGCAGGCAGACAGGGGGCAATGAGCAGTTCTTC.

The rearrangement joins TRBV9 to TRBJ1-6; perhaps TRBD1 as D (6 bases). Looked up from germline, CDR1 is SGDLS and CDR2 is YYNGEE. Trimming took 4 bases from V and 3 from J, leaving 14 bases between them. CDR3 size: 16 residues. Here the CDR3 DNA reads TGTGCCAGCAGCCAAGGCGACAGGTACTATAATTCACCCCTCCACTTT. This codes for CASSQGDRYYNSPLHF.

The count of this clone is one. The junction does not match germline at one end; this may be a read error. The chain joins TRBV7-9 to TRBJ2-7; maybe TRBD1 (5 bases). Germline CDR1 and CDR2: SEHNR and FQNEAQ (reference sequence). The CDR3 spans 14 residues. This chain's CDR3 is CSSSLSRQGREQYF. The CDR3 DNA reads as TGTTCCAGCAGCTTATCTCGGCAGGGTCGAGAGCAGTACTTC. The full variable domain, in which reference TRBV7-9 and TRBJ2-7 provide the parts outside the CDR3, is DTGVSQNPRHKITKRGQNVTFRCDPISEHNRLYWYRQTLGQGPEFLTYFQNEAQLEKSRLLSDRFSAERPKGSFSTLEIQRTEQGDSAMYLCSSSLSRQGREQYFGPGTRLTVT.